This TCR beta chain stems from a study of siplizumab effects on memory and regulatory T cells. Findings and limits, study-wide: Mappable alloreactive CD4+ clones averaged approximately 69% Treg-derived with siplizumab versus about 28% in controls. Siplizumab cultures yielded proliferating Tregs whose suppressive function was not confirmed. To unstimulated subsets, only a minor fraction of alloreactive clones could be mapped.

The CDR3 is 14 residues long. Germline lookup yields CDR1 MNHEY and CDR2 SVGAGI. The V and J ends lost 6 bases and 6 bases respectively, with 17 bases between them. Notes on this clone: Its antigen is as yet unknown.

About 10^5 TCR templates were measured in each sample. Assay used: immunoSEQ multiplex PCR; TCRdb lists only in-frame clones, some missing. The profile covers about 82,000 clones, with roughly 86% appearing a single time and roughly 1.4% taken by the ten largest. Sequencing was done on a sample of Tregs sorted from blood. The sequence derives from a human donor in good health. V is TRBV6-5 and J is TRBJ1-2; no clear D gene. CDR3 loop: CASRSRTLNHGYTF. DNA of the CDR3: TGTGCCAGCAGGTCCAGGACCCTGAATCATGGCTACACCTTC.